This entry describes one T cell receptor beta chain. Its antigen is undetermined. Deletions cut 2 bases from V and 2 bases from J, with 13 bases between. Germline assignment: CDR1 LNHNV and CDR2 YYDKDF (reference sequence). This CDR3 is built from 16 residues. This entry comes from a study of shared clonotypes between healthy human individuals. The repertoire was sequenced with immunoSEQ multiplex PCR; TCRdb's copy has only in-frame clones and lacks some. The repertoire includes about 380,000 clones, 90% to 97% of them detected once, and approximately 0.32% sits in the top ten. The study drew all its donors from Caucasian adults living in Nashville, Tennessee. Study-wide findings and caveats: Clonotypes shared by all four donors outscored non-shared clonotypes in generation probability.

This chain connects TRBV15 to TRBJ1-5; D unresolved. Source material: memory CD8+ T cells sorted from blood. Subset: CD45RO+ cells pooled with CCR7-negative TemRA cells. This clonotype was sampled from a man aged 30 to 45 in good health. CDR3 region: CATSRRRLLGNQPQHF. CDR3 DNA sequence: TGTGCCACCAGCAGAAGGAGACTCTTGGGCAATCAGCCCCAGCATTTT.